A single sample gave rise to the 10 T cell receptor beta chains below, sequenced in a study of a mutant IDH1 vaccine in newly diagnosed glioma. Sequenced by immunoSEQ multiplex PCR; TCRdb stores in-frame clones only, minus some. The sample gives over 25,000 clones, around 77% of which show up once; 9.3% is in the top ten. Their antigen targets remain unknown. Time point meaning: week 35, safety follow-up. What each vaccine dose contained was 300 ug of mutant IDH1 20-mer peptide, accompanied by topical imiquimod. The sample here was PBMCs, taken from a glioma patient whose treatment included an IDH1 peptide vaccine. These receptors were collected from a woman in her twenties or thirties with glioma. Some clones in this sample may be carry-over from other donors' samples.

This clone turned up a few times. The chain recombines TRBV11-2 with TRBJ1-1, with D uncertain. Trimming took off 2 bases at V and 4 bases at J, with 5 bases between the two ends. Germline CDR1 is SGHAT and CDR2 is FQNNGV. CDR3 size: 12 residues. The CDR3 DNA follows: TGTGCCAGCAGCTTAAGAGGCACTGAAGCTTTCTTT. Translation gives CASSLRGTEAFF. The full variable domain, in which reference TRBV11-2 and TRBJ1-1 provide the parts outside the CDR3, is EAGVAQSPRYKIIEKRQSVAFWCNPISGHATLYWYQQILGQGPKLLIQFQNNGVVDDSQLPKDRFSAERLKGVDSTLKIQPAKLEDSAVYLCASSLRGTEAFFGQGTRLTVV.

This clone was seen just once. The chain is built from TRBV5-5 and TRBJ2-5, with 9 bases that match TRBD1. Germline values: CDR1 SGHKS, CDR2 YYEKEE (reference sequence). V shed 0 bases, J shed 2 bases, and the junction held 11 bases outside the gene matches. This CDR3 is 18 amino acids long. CDR3 nucleotides: TGTGCCAGCAGCTTGGGACGGGACAGGGCGATATGGCAAGAGACCCAGTACTTC. Its protein is CASSLGRDRAIWQETQYF. Full variable domain (missing parts from reference TRBV5-5 and TRBJ2-5): DAGVTQSPTHLIKTRGQQVTLRCSPISGHKSVSWYQQVLGQGPQFIFQYYEKEERGRGNFPDRFSARQFPNYSSELNVNALLLGDSALYLCASSLGRDRAIWQETQYFGPGTRLLVL.

The genes are TRBV4-1 and TRBJ2-7, with TRBD1 matching over 7 bases. From germline, CDR1 is MGHRA and CDR2 YSYEKL. V shed 0 bases and J 3 bases; nucleotides not matched to a gene: 5. The CDR3 runs to 15 residues. CDR3 DNA sequence: TGCGCCAGCAGCCAAGAGGGACAGTGGGACTACGAGCAGTACTTC. This sequence encodes CASSQEGQWDYEQYF.

V gene TRBV5-1 combines with J gene TRBJ1-2; D remains unclear. This CDR3 is 14 amino acids long. In germline, CDR1 is SGHRS, CDR2 YFSETQ. Deletions cut 2 bases from V and 1 base from J, with 9 bases between. The CDR3 coding sequence is TGCGCCAGCAGCTTATCCGGGAGTAACTATGGCTACACCTTC. Its protein is CASSLSGSNYGYTF.

V usage is TRBV19 and J usage is TRBJ1-5, with D uncertain. The germline gives CDR1 LNHDA, CDR2 SQIVND (reference sequence). The CDR3 is made up of 13 amino acids. Trimming pared 1 base from V and 4 bases from J, leaving 5 bases between. In DNA form, the CDR3 reads TGTGCCAGTAGTATAGTCGGGAATCAGCCCCAGCATTTT. Translated: CASSIVGNQPQHF.

This clone occurred a few times. The J gene is TRBJ1-5, the V gene TRBV28; perhaps TRBD1 as D (6 bases). The CDR3 contains 17 residues. The V and J ends lost 7 bases and 5 bases respectively, with 24 bases between them. CDR1 is MDHEN and CDR2 is SYDVKM in the germline V gene. The CDR3 spells CASNLGWGTGTHQPQHF. The CDR3 DNA reads TGTGCCAGCAATCTCGGATGGGGAACAGGGACTCATCAGCCCCAGCATTTT.

This clone appeared a few times. J is TRBJ2-5 and V is TRBV9; D might be TRBD2 (6 bases). Germline-derived CDR1 and CDR2 are SGDLS and YYNGEE. This CDR3 comprises 14 residues. Trimming cost V 0 bases and J 5 bases, with 11 bases left between them. The CDR3 DNA reads as TGTGCCAGCAGCGTAGGGAGGGTAACGGAGACCCAGTACTTC. This encodes CASSVGRVTETQYF.

The chain is built from TRBV7-2 and TRBJ1-2, with D perhaps TRBD1 (5 bases). The V and J ends lost 2 bases and 8 bases respectively, with 24 bases between them. This CDR3 spans 17 amino acids. From germline, CDR1 is SGHTA and CDR2 FQGNSA. In DNA form, the CDR3 reads TGTGCCAGCAGCTTACCTCCCCCTCAGACAGTTGACGGCGGCTACACCTTC. Its protein product is CASSLPPPQTVDGGYTF.

The chain links TRBV2 to TRBJ2-7, with 9 bases identical to TRBD1. Trimming cost V 10 bases and J 1 base; bases outside gene matches: 11. Per germline, CDR1 SNHLY and CDR2 FYNNEI. This CDR3 has 15 amino acids. DNA of the CDR3: TGTGCCACCCTAGGGCTGGGACAGGGTTCCTACGAGCAGTACTTC. Its protein product is CATLGLGQGSYEQYF.

The V call is TRBV19, the J call TRBJ1-3; possible D gene TRBD1, 5 bases. The CDR3 is 16 residues long. Germline assignment: CDR1 LNHDA and CDR2 SQIVND (reference sequence). Deletions cut 6 bases from V and 0 bases from J, with 15 bases between. The CDR3 bases are TGTGCCAGTAGGCCACCGGGACGGGCCTCTGGAAACACCATATATTTT. It encodes CASRPPGRASGNTIYF.